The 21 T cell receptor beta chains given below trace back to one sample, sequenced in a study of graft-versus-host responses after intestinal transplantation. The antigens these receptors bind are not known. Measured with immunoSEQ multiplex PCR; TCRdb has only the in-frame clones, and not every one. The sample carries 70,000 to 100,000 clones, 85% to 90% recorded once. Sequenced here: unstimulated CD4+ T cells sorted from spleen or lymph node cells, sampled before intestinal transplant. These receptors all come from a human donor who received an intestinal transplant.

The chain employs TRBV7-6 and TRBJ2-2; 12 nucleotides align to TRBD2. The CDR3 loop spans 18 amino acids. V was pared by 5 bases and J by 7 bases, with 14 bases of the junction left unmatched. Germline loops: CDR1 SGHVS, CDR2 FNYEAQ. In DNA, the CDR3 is TGTGCCAGCAGCACCCGACTAGCGGGAGAGAGGAGGAGCGGGGAGCTGTTTTTT. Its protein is CASSTRLAGERRSGELFF.

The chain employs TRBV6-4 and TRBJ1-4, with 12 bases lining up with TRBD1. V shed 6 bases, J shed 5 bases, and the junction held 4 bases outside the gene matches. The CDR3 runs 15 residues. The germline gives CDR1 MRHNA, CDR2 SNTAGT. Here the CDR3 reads CASSPGQGANEKLFF. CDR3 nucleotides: TGTGCCAGCAGCCCGGGACAGGGGGCGAATGAAAAACTGTTTTTT.

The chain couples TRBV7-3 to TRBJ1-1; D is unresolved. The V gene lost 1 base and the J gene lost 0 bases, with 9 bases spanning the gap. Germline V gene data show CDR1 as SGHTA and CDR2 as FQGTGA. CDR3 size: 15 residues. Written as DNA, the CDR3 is TGTGCCAGCAGCTTAAGTGGCGGGCTGAACACTGAAGCTTTCTTT. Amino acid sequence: CASSLSGGLNTEAFF. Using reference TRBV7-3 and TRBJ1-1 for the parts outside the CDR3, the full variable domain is GAGVSQTPSNKVTEKGKYVELRCDPISGHTALYWYRQSLGQGPEFLIYFQGTGAADDSGLPNDRFFAVRPEGSVSTLKIQRTERGDSAVYLCASSLSGGLNTEAFFGQGTRLTVV.

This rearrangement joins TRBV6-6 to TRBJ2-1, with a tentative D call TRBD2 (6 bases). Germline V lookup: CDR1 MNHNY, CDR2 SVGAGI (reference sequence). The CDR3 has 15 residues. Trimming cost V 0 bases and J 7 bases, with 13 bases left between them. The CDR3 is CASSYSAGYSNEQFF. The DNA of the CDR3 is TGTGCCAGCAGTTACTCGGCGGGATATTCTAATGAGCAGTTCTTC.

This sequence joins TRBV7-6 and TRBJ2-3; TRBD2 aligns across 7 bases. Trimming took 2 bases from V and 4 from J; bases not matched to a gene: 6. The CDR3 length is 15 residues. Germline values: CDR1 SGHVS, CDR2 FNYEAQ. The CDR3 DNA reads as TGTGCCAGCAGCTTAATGGGGCGGGAGCCAGATACGCAGTATTTT. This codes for CASSLMGREPDTQYF.

The CDR3 loop is CASSLEGSGFSSYNEQFF. In DNA, the CDR3 is TGCGCCAGCAGCTTGGAAGGTAGCGGTTTTAGCTCCTACAATGAGCAGTTCTTC. The V call is TRBV5-1, the J call TRBJ2-1; maybe TRBD2 (6 bases). V was cut by 0 bases and J by 0 bases, with 16 bases left in between. Germline lookup yields CDR1 SGHRS and CDR2 YFSETQ. This CDR3 comprises 18 residues.

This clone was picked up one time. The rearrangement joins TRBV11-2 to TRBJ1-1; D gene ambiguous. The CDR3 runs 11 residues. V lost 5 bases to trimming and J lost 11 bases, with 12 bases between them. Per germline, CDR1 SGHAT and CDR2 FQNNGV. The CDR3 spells CASSHVEVAFF. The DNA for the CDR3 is TGTGCCAGCAGCCACGTCGAGGTGGCTTTCTTT.

The CDR3: CASSGRAGYTF. CDR3 DNA sequence: TGTGCCAGCAGCGGCAGGGCTGGCTACACCTTC. The chain uses TRBV5-4 and TRBJ1-2; maybe TRBD1 (5 bases). The CDR3 is 11 residues long. Between the trimmed V and J ends, which lost 4 bases and 7 bases, there was a span of 8 bases. Per germline, CDR1 SGHNT and CDR2 YYREEE (reference sequence).

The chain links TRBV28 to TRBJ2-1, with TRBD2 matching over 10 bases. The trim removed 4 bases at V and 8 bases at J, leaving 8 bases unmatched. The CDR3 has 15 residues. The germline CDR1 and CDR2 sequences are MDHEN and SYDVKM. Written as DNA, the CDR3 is TGTGCCAGCAGTTCGCCGAGCGGGGGGGCCGATGAGCAGTTCTTC. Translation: CASSSPSGGADEQFF.

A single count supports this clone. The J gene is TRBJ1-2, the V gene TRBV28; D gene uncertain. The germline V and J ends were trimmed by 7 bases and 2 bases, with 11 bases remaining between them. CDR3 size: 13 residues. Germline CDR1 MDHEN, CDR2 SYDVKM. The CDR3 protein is CASTVDNNYGYTF. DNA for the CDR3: TGTGCCAGCACTGTAGACAACAACTATGGCTACACCTTC.

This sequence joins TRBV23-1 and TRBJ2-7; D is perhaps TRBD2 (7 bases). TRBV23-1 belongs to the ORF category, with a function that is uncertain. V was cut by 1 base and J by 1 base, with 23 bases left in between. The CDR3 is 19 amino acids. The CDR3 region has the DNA TGCGCCAGCAGTCAATGGAGGGGGGGCCTAAAGGAACAATCCTACGAGCAGTACTTC. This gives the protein CASSQWRGGLKEQSYEQYF.

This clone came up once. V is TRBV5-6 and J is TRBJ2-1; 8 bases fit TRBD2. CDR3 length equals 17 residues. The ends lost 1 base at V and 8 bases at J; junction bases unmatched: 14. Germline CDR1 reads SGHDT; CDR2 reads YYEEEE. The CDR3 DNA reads TGTGCCAGCAGCTTGTCGGCGCGGGAGGTGATTTTCCATGAGCAGTTCTTC. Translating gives CASSLSAREVIFHEQFF.

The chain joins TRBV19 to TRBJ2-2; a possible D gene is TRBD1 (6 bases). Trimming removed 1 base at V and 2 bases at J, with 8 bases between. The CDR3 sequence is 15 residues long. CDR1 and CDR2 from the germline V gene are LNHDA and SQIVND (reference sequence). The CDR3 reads CASSIGGGNTGELFF. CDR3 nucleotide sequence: TGTGCCAGTAGTATAGGAGGGGGTAACACCGGGGAGCTGTTTTTT.

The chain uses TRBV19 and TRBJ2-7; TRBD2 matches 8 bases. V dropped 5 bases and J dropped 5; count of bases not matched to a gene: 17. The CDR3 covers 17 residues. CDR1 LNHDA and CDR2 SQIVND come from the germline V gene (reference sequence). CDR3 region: CASSHAAGGPSRDEQYF. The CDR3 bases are TGTGCCAGTAGTCACGCGGCGGGGGGCCCCTCTCGGGACGAGCAGTACTTC.

DNA for the CDR3: TGTGCCAGCAGCTCTTACCTAGGCTCGACCGGGGAGCTGTTTTTT. Its protein product is CASSSYLGSTGELFF. The chain uses TRBV27 and TRBJ2-2; D is unclear. The CDR3 is 15 amino acids. V was pared by 6 bases and J by 5 bases, with 16 bases between. CDR1 MNHEY and CDR2 SMNVEV come from the germline V gene (reference sequence).

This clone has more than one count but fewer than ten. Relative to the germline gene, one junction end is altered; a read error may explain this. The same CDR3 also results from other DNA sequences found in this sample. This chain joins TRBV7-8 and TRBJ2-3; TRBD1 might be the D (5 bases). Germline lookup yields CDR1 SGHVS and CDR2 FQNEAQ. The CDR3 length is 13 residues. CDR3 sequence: CASSLGGTDTQYF. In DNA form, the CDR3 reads TGTGCCAGCAGCTTAGGGGGCACGGATACGCAGTATTTT.

The CDR3 loop reads CASSYSLSWANEQFF. The CDR3 nucleotides are TGTGCCAGCAGTTACTCGTTAAGTTGGGCCAATGAGCAGTTCTTC. The chain couples TRBV6-5 to TRBJ2-1; D not resolved. The CDR3 spans 15 residues. Germline V gene data show CDR1 as MNHEY and CDR2 as SVGAGI. The ends were cut back, 0 bases at V and 6 bases at J, with 12 bases in the middle.

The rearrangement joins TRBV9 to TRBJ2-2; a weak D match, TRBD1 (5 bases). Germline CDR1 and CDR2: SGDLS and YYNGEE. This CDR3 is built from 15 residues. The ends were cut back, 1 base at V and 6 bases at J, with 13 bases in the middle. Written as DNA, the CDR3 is TGTGCCAGCAGCGTAAACGCCGGACATCCCGGGGAGCTGTTTTTT. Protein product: CASSVNAGHPGELFF.

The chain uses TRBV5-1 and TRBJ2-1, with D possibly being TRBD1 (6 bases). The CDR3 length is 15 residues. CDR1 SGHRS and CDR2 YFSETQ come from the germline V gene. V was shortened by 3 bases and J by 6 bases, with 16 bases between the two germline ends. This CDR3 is CASSSMDRTTNEQFF. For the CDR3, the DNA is TGCGCCAGCAGCTCTATGGACAGAACTACCAATGAGCAGTTCTTC.

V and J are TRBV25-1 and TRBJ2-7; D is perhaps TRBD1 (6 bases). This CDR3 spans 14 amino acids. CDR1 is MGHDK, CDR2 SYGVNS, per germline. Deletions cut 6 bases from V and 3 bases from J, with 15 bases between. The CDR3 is CASRVQDSYYEQYF. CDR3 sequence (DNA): TGTGCCAGCAGGGTCCAGGACAGCTACTACGAGCAGTACTTC.

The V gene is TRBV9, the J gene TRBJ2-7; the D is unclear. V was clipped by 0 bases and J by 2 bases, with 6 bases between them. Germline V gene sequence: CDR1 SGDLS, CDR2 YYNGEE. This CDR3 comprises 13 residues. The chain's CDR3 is CASSVAPAYEQYF. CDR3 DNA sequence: TGTGCCAGCAGCGTAGCGCCGGCCTACGAGCAGTACTTC.